The 9 T cell receptor beta chains below all came from one sample that was sequenced in a study of T cell changes during pregnancy in multiple sclerosis. Sequencing used immunoSEQ multiplex PCR; TCRdb keeps in-frame clones, though not all of them. The sample contains tens of thousands of clones, approximately 90% of which appear only once. The source was CD4+ T cells from peripheral blood mononuclear cells, collected after pregnancy. The receptors stem from a female donor with multiple sclerosis, enrolled in a pregnancy study.

The chain couples TRBV5-1 to TRBJ1-1; possibly TRBD1 for D (6 bases). The V and J ends lost 0 bases and 0 bases respectively, with 15 bases between them. The CDR3 runs to 17 residues. The germline CDR1 and CDR2 sequences are SGHRS and YFSETQ. For the CDR3, the DNA is TGCGCCAGCAGCTTGGGCCTATTTGGGACAATGAACACTGAAGCTTTCTTT. Translated: CASSLGLFGTMNTEAFF.

This chain connects TRBV7-2 to TRBJ1-1, with D tentatively TRBD1 (5 bases). This CDR3 contains 14 residues. V was pared by 3 bases and J by 5 bases, with 13 bases between. Germline V gene data show CDR1 as SGHTA and CDR2 as FQGNSA. This CDR3 reads CASSLANRRTEAFF. In nucleotides, the CDR3 is TGTGCCAGCAGCTTGGCCAACAGGCGGACTGAAGCTTTCTTT.

The genes are TRBV5-1 and TRBJ2-7; TRBD2 is a possible D gene (5 bases). Trimming stripped 2 bases from V and 4 bases from J, with 13 bases between. Germline V CDR1 and CDR2: SGHRS, YFSETQ. The CDR3 extends over 14 amino acids. DNA of the CDR3: TGCGCCAGCAGCTTTGAGGGAGCGATTTACGAGCAGTACTTC. Amino acids: CASSFEGAIYEQYF. Looking up the rest from reference TRBV5-1 and TRBJ2-7 gives the full variable domain: KAGVTQTPRYLIKTRGQQVTLSCSPISGHRSVSWYQQTPGQGLQFLFEYFSETQRNKGNFPGRFSGRQFSNSRSEMNVSTLELGDSALYLCASSFEGAIYEQYFGPGTRLTVT.

This chain uses TRBV2 with TRBJ2-1; 9 nucleotides match TRBD2. Germline V lookup: CDR1 SNHLY, CDR2 FYNNEI. V was pared by 1 base and J by 7 bases, with 5 bases of the junction left unmatched. This CDR3 comprises 15 residues. CDR3 in amino acids: CASSEVSGSSNEQFF. CDR3 in DNA: TGTGCCAGCAGTGAAGTTAGCGGGAGCAGTAATGAGCAGTTCTTC.

J is TRBJ1-2 and V is TRBV28, with a weak D call TRBD1 (6 bases). The germline CDR1 and CDR2 sequences are MDHEN and SYDVKM. The CDR3 has 17 amino acids. Trimming left V 1 base short and J 2 bases short, with 17 bases between. Here the CDR3 reads CASSLFGQGSFNYGYTF. In nucleotides, the CDR3 is TGTGCCAGCAGTTTATTCGGGCAGGGGTCTTTCAACTATGGCTACACCTTC.

The V and J genes are TRBV5-5 and TRBJ2-7; D gene unclear. The CDR3 sequence is 13 residues long. Germline CDR1 reads SGHKS; CDR2 reads YYEKEE (reference sequence). V gave up 2 bases and J gave up 4 bases, with 10 bases separating them. Written as DNA, the CDR3 is TGTGCCAGCAGCTTAACCCCCAGGTACGAGCAGTACTTC. The encoded protein is CASSLTPRYEQYF.

The V and J genes are TRBV5-1 and TRBJ1-2, with D tentatively TRBD1 (6 bases). Between the trimmed V and J ends, which lost 4 bases and 5 bases, there was a span of 18 bases. Germline assignment: CDR1 SGHRS and CDR2 YFSETQ. The CDR3 consists of 15 residues. CDR3 bases: TGCGCCAGCAGCAAGGGGGACCGGGATCTTTATGGCTACACCTTC. Translation: CASSKGDRDLYGYTF.

V usage is TRBV7-2 and J usage is TRBJ1-1, with D maybe TRBD1 (6 bases). Germline V gene sequence: CDR1 SGHTA, CDR2 FQGNSA. Deletions cut 3 bases from V and 1 base from J, with 9 bases between. The length of the CDR3 is 14 residues. The CDR3 loop reads CASSFKGGNTEAFF. The CDR3 DNA reads as TGTGCCAGCAGCTTTAAAGGGGGGAACACTGAAGCTTTCTTT.

This rearrangement joins TRBV5-1 to TRBJ2-1, with no clear D. CDR3 length equals 12 residues. V lost 3 bases to trimming and J lost 6 bases, with 7 bases between them. Germline CDR1 SGHRS, CDR2 YFSETQ. The DNA for the CDR3 is TGCGCCAGCAGCTCGACTCTCAATGAGCAGTTCTTC. It translates to CASSSTLNEQFF.